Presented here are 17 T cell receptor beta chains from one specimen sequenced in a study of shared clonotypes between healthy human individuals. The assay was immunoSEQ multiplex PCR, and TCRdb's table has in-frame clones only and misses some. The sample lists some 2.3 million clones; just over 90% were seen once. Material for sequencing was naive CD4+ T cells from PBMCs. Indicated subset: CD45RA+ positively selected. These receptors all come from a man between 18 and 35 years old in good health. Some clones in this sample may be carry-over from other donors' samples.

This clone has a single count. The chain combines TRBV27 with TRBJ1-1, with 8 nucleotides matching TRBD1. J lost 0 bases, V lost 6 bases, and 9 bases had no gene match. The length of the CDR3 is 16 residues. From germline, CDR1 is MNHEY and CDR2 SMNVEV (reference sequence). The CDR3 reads CASRAGQGPMNTEAFF. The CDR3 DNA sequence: TGTGCCAGCAGGGCAGGACAGGGACCCATGAACACTGAAGCTTTCTTT.

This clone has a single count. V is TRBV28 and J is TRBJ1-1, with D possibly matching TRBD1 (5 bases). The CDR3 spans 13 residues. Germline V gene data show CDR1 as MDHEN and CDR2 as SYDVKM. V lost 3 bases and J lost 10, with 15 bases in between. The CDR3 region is CASSFSGRVTAFF. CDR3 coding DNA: TGTGCCAGCAGTTTTTCAGGCAGGGTAACAGCTTTCTTT.

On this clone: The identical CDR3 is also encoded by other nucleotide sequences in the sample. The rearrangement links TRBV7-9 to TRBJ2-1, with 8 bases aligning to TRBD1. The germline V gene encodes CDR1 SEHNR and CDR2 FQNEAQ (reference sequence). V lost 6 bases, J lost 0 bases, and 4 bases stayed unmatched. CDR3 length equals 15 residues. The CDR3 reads CASRRDRSSYNEQFF. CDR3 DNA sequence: TGTGCCAGCAGACGGGACAGGAGCTCCTACAATGAGCAGTTCTTC.

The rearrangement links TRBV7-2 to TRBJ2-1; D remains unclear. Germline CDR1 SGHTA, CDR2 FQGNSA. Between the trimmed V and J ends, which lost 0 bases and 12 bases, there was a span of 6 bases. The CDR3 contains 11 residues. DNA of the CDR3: TGTGCCAGCAGCTTAGCAGGTACGCAGTTCTTC. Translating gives CASSLAGTQFF.

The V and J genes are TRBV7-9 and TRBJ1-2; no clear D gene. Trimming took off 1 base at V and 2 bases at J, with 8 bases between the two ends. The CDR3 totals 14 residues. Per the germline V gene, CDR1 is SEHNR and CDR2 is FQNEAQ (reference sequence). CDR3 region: CASSLGEWNYGYTF. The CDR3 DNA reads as TGTGCCAGCAGCTTAGGGGAGTGGAACTATGGCTACACCTTC.

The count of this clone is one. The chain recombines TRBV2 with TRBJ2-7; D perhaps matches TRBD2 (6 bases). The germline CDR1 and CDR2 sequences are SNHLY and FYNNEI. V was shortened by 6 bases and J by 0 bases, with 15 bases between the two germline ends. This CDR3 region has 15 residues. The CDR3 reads CASRAGTGSSYEQYF. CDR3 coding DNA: TGTGCCAGCAGAGCAGGGACTGGGAGCTCCTACGAGCAGTACTTC.

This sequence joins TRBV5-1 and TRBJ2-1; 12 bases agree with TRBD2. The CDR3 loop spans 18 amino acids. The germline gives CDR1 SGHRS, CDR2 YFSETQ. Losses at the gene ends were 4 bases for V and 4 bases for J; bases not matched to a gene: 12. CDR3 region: CASSPTLAGGPRYNEQFF. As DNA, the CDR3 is TGCGCCAGCAGCCCAACTCTAGCGGGAGGGCCCCGGTACAATGAGCAGTTCTTC.

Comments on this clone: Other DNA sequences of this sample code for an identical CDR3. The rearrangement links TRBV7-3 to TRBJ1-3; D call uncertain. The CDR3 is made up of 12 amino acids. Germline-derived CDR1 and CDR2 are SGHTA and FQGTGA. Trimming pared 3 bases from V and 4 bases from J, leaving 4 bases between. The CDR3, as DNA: TGTGCCAGCAGCTTGGCCGGAAACACCATATATTTT. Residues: CASSLAGNTIYF. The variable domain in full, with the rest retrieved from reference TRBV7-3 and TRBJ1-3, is GAGVSQTPSNKVTEKGKYVELRCDPISGHTALYWYRQSLGQGPEFLIYFQGTGAADDSGLPNDRFFAVRPEGSVSTLKIQRTERGDSAVYLCASSLAGNTIYFGEGSWLTVV.

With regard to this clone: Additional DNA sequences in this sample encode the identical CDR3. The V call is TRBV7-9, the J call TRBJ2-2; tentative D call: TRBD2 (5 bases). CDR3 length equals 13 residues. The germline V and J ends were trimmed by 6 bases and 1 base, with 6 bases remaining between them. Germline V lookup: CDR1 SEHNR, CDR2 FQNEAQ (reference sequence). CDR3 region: CASSRGNTGELFF. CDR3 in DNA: TGTGCCAGCAGTCGGGGGAACACCGGGGAGCTGTTTTTT.

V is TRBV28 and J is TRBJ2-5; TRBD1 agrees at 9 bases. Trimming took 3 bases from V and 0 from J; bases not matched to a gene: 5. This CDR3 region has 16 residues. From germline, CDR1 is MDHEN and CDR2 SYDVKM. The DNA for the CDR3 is TGTGCCAGCAGTTTCGGCGGGACAGGGTACCAAGAGACCCAGTACTTC. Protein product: CASSFGGTGYQETQYF.

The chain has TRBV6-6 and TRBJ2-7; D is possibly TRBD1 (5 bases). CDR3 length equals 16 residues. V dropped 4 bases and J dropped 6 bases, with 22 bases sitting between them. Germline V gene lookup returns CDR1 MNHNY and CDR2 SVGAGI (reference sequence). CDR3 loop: CASSSNPTVTGREQYF. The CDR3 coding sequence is TGTGCCAGCAGTTCCAACCCGACAGTTACAGGCCGCGAGCAGTACTTC.

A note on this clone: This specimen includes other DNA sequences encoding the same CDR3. CDR3 residues: CASSLGLGTEAFF. CDR3 DNA sequence: TGTGCCAGCAGCTTAGGGTTAGGCACTGAAGCTTTCTTT. This chain links TRBV7-3 with TRBJ1-1; D is uncertain. The length of the CDR3 is 13 residues. V lost 2 bases and J lost 4, with 8 bases in between. Per germline, CDR1 SGHTA and CDR2 FQGTGA. The full variable domain, in which reference TRBV7-3 and TRBJ1-1 provide the parts outside the CDR3, is GAGVSQTPSNKVTEKGKYVELRCDPISGHTALYWYRQSLGQGPEFLIYFQGTGAADDSGLPNDRFFAVRPEGSVSTLKIQRTERGDSAVYLCASSLGLGTEAFFGQGTRLTVV.

The chain's CDR3 is CASSLAGIPYEQYF. In DNA form, the CDR3 reads TGTGCCAGCAGCTTAGCCGGGATCCCCTACGAGCAGTACTTC. The rearrangement links TRBV7-9 to TRBJ2-7, with a weak D call TRBD2 (5 bases). Germline V lookup: CDR1 SEHNR, CDR2 FQNEAQ (reference sequence). Trimming shortened V by 0 bases and J by 2 bases, and 8 bases separated the two germline ends. CDR3 length: 14 amino acids. Full variable domain (missing parts from reference TRBV7-9 and TRBJ2-7): DTGVSQNPRHKITKRGQNVTFRCDPISEHNRLYWYRQTLGQGPEFLTYFQNEAQLEKSRLLSDRFSAERPKGSFSTLEIQRTEQGDSAMYLCASSLAGIPYEQYFGPGTRLTVT.

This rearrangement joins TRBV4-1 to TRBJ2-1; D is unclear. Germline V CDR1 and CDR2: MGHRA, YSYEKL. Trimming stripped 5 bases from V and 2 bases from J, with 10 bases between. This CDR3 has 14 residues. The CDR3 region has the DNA TGCGCCAGCAGCGGACGACTTACCTACAATGAGCAGTTCTTC. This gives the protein CASSGRLTYNEQFF.

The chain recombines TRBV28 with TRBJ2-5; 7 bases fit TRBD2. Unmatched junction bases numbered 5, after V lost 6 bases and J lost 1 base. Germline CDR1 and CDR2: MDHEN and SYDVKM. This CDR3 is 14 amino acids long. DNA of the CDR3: TGTGCCAGCAGCTTAGGGGAGGGCCAAGAGACCCAGTACTTC. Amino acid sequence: CASSLGEGQETQYF. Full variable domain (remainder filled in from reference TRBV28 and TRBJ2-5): DVKVTQSSRYLVKRTGEKVFLECVQDMDHENMFWYRQDPGLGLRLIYFSYDVKMKEKGDIPEGYSVSREKKERFSLILESASTNQTSMYLCASSLGEGQETQYFGPGTRLLVL.

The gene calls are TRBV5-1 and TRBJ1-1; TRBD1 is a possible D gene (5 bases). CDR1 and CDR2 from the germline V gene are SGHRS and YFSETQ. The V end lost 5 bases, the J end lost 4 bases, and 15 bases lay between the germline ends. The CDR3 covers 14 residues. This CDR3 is CASRIRQGSTEAFF. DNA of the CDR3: TGCGCCAGCAGGATAAGGCAGGGAAGCACTGAAGCTTTCTTT.

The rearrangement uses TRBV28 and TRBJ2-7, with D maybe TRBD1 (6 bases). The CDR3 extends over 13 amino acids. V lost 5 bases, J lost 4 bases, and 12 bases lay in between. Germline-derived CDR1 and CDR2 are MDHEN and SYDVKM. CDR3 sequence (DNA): TGTGCCAGCAGTACCGGGACATTATACGAGCAGTACTTC. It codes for CASSTGTLYEQYF.